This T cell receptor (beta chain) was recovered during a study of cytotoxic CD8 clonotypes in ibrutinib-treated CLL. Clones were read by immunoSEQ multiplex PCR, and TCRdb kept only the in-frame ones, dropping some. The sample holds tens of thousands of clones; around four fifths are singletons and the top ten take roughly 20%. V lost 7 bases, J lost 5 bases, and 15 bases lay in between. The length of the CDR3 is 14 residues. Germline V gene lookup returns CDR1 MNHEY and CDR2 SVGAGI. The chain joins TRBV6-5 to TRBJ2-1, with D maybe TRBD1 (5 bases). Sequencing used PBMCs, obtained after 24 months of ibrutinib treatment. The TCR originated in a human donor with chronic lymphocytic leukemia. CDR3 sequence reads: CASKGHNTDNEQFF. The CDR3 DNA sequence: TGTGCCAGCAAGGGGCACAATACCGACAATGAGCAGTTCTTC.